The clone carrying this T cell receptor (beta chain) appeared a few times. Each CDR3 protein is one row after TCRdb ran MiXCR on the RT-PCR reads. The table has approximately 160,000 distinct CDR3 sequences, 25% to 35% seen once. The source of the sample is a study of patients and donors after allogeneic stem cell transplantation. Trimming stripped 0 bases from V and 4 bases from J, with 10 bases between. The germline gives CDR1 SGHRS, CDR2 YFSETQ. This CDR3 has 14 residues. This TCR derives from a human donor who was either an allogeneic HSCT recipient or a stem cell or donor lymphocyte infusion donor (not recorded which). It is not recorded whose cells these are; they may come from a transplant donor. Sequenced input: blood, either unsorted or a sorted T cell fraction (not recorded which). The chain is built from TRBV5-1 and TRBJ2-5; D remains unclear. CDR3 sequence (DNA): TGCGCCAGCAGCTTGGTAGAGGTGGGAGAGACCCAGTACTTC. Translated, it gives CASSLVEVGETQYF.